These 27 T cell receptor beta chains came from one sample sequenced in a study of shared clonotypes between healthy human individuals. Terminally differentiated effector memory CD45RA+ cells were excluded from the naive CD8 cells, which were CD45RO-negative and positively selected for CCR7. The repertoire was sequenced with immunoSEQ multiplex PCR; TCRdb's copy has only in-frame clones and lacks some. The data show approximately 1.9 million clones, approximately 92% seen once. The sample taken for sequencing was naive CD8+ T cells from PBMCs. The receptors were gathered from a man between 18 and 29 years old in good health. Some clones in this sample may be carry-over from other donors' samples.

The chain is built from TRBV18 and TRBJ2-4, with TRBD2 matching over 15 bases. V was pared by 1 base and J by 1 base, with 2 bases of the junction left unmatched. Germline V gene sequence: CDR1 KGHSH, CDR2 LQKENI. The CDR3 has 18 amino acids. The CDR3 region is CASSPQGLAGGAKNIQYF. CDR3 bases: TGTGCCAGCTCACCACAGGGACTAGCGGGAGGTGCCAAAAACATTCAGTACTTC.

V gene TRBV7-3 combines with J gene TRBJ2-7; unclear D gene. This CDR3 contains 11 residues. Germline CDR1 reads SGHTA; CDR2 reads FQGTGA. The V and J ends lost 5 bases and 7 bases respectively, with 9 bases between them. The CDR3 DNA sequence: TGTGCCAGCAGCCGACCGTGGGAGCAGTACTTC. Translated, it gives CASSRPWEQYF.

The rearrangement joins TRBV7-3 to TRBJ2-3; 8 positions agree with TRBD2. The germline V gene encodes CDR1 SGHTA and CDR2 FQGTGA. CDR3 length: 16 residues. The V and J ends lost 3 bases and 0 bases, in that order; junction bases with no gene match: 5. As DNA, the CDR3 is TGTGCCAGCAGCTTCTTAGCGGGGACTAGCACAGATACGCAGTATTTT. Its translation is CASSFLAGTSTDTQYF.

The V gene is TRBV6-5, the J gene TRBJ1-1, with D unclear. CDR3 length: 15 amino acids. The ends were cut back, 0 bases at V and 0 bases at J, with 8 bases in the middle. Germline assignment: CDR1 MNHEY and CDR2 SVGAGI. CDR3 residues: CASSYSIFLNTEAFF. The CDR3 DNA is TGTGCCAGCAGTTACTCGATTTTCTTGAACACTGAAGCTTTCTTT.

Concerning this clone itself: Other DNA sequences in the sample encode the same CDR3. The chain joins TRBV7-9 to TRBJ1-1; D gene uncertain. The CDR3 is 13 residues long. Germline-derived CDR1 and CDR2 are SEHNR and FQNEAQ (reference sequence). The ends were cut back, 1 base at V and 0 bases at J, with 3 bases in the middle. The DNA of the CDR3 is TGTGCCAGCAGCTTAGTGATGAACACTGAAGCTTTCTTT. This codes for CASSLVMNTEAFF.

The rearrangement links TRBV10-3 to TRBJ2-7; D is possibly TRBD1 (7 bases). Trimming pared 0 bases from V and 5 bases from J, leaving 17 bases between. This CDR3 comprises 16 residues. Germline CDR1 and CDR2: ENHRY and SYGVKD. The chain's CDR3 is CAISESMAGGFNEQYF. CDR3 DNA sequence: TGTGCCATCAGTGAGTCGATGGCAGGGGGGTTCAACGAGCAGTACTTC.

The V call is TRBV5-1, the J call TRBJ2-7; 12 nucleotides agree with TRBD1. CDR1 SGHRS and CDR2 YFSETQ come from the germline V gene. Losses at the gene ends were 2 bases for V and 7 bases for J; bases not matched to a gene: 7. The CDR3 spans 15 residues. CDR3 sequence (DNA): TGCGCCAGCAGCTTAGGGGACAGGGGGCCCAAAGAGCAGTACTTC. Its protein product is CASSLGDRGPKEQYF.

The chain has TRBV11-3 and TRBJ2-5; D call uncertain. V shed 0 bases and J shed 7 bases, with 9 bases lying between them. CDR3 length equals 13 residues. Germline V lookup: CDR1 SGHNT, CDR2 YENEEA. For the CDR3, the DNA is TGTGCCAGCAGCTTAGATAAGGGTCGGACCCAGTACTTC. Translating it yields CASSLDKGRTQYF.

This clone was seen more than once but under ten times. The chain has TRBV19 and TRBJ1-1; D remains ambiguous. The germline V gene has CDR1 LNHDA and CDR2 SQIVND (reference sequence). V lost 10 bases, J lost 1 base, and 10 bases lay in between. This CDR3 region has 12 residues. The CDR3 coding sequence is TGTGCCACCTCGACGGGGAACACTGAAGCTTTCTTT. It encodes CATSTGNTEAFF.

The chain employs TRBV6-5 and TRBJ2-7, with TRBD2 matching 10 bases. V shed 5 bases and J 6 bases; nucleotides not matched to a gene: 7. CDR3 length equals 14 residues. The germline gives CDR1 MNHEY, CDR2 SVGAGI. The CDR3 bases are TGTGCCAGCAGTCCCCGGCTAGCGGGAGCCGAGCAGTACTTC. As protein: CASSPRLAGAEQYF.

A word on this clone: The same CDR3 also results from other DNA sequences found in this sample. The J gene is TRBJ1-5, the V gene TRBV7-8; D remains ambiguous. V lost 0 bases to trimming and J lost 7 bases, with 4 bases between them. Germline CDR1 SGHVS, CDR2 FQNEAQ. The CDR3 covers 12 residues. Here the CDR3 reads CASSLAGQPQHF. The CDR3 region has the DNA TGTGCCAGCAGCTTAGCGGGGCAGCCCCAGCATTTT.

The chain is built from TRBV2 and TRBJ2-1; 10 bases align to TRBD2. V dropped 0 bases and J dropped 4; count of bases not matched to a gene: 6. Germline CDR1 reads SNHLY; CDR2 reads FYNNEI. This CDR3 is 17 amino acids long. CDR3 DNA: TGTGCCAGCAGTGAAGCGGGGCTAGCGGGGGAATACAATGAGCAGTTCTTC. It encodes CASSEAGLAGEYNEQFF. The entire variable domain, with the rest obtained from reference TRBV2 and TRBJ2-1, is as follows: EPEVTQTPSHQVTQMGQEVILRCVPISNHLYFYWYRQILGQKVEFLVSFYNNEISEKSEIFDDQFSVERPDGSNFTLKIRSTKLEDSAMYFCASSEAGLAGEYNEQFFGPGTRLTVL.

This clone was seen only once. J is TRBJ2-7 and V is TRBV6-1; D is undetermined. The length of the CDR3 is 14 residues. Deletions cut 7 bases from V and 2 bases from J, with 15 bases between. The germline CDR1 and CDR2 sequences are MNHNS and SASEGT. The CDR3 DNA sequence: TGTGCCAGCAAAGAGACCCACCCCCCCTACGAGCAGTACTTC. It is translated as CASKETHPPYEQYF.

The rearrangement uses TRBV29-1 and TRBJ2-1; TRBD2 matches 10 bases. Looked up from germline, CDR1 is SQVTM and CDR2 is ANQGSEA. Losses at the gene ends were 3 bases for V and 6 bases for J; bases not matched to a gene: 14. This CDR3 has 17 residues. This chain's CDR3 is CSVEMASGSGFGNEQFF. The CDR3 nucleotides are TGCAGCGTTGAGATGGCTAGCGGGAGTGGTTTTGGCAATGAGCAGTTCTTC.

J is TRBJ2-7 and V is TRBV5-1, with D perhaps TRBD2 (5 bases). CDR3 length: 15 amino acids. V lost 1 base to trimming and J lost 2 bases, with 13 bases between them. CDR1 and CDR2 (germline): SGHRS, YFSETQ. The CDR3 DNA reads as TGCGCCAGCAGCTTGACCGGCGGAGGACCCTACGAGCAGTACTTC. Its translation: CASSLTGGGPYEQYF.

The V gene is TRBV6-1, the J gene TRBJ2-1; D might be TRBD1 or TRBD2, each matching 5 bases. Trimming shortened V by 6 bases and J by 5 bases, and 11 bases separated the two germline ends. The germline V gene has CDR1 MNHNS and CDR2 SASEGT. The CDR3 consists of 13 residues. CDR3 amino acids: CASRSGTHNEQFF. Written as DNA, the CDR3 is TGTGCCAGCAGGTCCGGGACCCACAATGAGCAGTTCTTC.

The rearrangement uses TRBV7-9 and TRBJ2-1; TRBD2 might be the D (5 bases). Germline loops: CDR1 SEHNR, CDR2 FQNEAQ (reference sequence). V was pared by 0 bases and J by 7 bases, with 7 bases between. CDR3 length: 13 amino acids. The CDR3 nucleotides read TGTGCCAGCAGCTTAGCCGGGGAGAATGAGCAGTTCTTC. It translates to CASSLAGENEQFF.

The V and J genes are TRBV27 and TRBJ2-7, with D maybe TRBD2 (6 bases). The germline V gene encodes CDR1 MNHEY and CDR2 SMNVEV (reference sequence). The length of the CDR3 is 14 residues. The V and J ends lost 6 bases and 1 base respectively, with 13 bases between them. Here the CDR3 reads CASSHTSKSYEQYF. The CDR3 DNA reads TGTGCCAGCAGCCATACTAGCAAGTCCTACGAGCAGTACTTC.

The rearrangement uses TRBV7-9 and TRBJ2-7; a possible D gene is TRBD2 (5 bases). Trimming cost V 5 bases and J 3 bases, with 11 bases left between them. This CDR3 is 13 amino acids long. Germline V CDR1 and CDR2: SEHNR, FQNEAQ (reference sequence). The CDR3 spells CASSHGILYEQYF. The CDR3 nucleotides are TGTGCCAGCAGCCACGGGATCCTCTACGAGCAGTACTTC. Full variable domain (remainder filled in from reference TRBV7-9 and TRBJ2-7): DTGVSQNPRHKITKRGQNVTFRCDPISEHNRLYWYRQTLGQGPEFLTYFQNEAQLEKSRLLSDRFSAERPKGSFSTLEIQRTEQGDSAMYLCASSHGILYEQYFGPGTRLTVT.

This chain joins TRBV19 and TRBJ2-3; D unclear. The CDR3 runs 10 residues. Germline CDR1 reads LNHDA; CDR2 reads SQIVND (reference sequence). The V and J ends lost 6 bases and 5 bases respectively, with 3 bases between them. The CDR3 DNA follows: TGTGCCAGTAGCTTAGATACGCAGTATTTT. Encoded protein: CASSLDTQYF.

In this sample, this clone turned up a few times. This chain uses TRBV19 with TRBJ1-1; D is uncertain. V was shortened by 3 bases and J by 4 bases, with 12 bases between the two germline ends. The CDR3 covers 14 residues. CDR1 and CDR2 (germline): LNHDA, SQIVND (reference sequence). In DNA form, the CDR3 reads TGTGCCAGTAGTATCCTCTCGGATGTCACTGAAGCTTTCTTT. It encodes CASSILSDVTEAFF.

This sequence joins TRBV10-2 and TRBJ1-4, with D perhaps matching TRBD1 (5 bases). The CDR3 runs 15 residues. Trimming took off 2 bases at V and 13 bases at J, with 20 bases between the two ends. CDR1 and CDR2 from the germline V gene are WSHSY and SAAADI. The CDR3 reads CASSEVRRPQRGLFF. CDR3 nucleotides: TGCGCCAGCAGTGAGGTGCGCCGCCCACAAAGGGGACTGTTTTTT.

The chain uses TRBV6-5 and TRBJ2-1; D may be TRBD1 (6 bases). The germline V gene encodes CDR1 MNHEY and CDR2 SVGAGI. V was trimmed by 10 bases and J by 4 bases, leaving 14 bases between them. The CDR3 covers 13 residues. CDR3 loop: CATSRQEYNEQFF. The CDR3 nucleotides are TGTGCCACCTCCCGACAGGAGTACAATGAGCAGTTCTTC.

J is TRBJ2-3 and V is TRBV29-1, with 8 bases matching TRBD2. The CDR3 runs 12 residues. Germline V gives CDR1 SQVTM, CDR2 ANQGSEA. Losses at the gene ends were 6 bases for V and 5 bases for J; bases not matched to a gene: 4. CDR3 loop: CSVGTREDTQYF. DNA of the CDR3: TGCAGCGTAGGGACTAGAGAAGATACGCAGTATTTT.

Here the CDR3 reads CASSGRLSHEQFF. In DNA form, the CDR3 reads TGTGCTTCTAGCGGGAGGCTCTCCCATGAGCAGTTCTTC. This rearrangement joins TRBV7-2 to TRBJ2-1, with 11 bases matching TRBD2. Germline V gene sequence: CDR1 SGHTA, CDR2 FQGNSA. The CDR3 totals 13 residues.

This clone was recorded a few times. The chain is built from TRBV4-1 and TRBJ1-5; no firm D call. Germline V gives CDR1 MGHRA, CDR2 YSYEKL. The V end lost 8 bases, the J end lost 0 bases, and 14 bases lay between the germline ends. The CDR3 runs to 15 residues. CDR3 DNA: TGCGCCAGCGGAGCAGTCCCGAGTAGCAATCAGCCCCAGCATTTT. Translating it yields CASGAVPSSNQPQHF.

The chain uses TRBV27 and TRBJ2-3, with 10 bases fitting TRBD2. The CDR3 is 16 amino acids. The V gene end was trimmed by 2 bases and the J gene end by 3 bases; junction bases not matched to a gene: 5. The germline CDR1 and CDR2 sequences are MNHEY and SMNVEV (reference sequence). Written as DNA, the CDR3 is TGTGCCAGCAGTTTACGCCGACTAGCGGGTACAGATACGCAGTATTTT. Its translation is CASSLRRLAGTDTQYF.